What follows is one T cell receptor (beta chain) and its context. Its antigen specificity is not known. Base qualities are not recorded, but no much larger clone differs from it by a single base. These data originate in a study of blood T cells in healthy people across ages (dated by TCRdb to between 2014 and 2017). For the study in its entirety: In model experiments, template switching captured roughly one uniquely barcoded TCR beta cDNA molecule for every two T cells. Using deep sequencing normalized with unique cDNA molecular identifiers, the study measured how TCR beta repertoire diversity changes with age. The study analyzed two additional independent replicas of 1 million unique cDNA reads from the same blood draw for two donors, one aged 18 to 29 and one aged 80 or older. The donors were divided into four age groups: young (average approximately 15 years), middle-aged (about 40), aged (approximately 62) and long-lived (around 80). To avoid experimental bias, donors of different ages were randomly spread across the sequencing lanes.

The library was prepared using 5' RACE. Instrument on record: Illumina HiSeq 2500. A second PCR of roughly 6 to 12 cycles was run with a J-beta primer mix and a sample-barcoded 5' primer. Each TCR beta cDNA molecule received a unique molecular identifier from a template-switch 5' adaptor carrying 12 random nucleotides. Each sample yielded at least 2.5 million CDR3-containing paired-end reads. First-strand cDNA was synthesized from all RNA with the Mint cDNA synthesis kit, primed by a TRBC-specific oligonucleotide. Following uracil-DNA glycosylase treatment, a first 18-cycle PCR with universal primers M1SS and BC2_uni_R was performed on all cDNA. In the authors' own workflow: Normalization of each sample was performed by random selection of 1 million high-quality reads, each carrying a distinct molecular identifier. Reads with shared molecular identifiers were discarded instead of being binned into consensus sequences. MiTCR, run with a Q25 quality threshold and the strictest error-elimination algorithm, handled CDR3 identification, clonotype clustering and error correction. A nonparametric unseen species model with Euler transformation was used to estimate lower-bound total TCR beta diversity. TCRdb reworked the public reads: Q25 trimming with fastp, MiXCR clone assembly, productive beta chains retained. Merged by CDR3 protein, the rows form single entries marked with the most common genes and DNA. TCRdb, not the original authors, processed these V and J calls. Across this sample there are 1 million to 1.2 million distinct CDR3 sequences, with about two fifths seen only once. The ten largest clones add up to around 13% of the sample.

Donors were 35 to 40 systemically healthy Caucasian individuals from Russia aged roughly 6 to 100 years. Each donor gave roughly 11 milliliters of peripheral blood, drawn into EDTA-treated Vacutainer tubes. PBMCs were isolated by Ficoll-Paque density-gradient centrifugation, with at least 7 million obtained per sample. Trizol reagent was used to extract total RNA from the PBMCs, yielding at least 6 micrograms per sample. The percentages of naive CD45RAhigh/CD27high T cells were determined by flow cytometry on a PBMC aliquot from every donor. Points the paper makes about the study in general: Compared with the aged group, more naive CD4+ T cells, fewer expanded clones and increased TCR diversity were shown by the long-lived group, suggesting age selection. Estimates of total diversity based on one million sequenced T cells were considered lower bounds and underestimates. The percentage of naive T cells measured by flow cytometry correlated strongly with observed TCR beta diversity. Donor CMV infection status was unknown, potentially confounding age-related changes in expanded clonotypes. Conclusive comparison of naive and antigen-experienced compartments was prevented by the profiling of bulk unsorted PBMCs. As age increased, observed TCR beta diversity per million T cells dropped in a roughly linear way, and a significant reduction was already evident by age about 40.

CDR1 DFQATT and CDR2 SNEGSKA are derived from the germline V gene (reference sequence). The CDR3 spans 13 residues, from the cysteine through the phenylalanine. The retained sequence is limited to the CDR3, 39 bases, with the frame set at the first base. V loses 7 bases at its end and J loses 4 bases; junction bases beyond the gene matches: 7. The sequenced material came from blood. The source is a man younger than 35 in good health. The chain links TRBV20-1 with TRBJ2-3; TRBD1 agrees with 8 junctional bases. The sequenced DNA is TGCAGTGTGCCAGGGGGCGCCGCAGATACGCAGTATTTT. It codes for CSVPGGAADTQYF.